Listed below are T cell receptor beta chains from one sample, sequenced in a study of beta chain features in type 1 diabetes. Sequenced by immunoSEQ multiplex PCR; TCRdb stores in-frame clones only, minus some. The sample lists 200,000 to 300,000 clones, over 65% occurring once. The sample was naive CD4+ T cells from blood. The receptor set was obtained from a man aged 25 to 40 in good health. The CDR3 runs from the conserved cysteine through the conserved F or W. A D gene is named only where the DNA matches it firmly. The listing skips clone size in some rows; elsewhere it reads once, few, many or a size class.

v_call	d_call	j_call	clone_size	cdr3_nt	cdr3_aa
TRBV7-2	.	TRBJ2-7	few	TGTGCCAGCAGCCTGACACCGCGCTACGAGCAGTACTTC	CASSLTPRYEQYF
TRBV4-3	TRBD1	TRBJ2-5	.	TGCGCCAGCAGCCAAGGCCGGGACAGGGACGAGACCCAGTACTTC	CASSQGRDRDETQYF
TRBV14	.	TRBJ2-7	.	TGTGCCAGCAGCCGGTCCGTCGTTCTCGGGCAGTACTTC	CASSRSVVLGQYF
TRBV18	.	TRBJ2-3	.	TGTGCCAGCTCAACCGCTAGCCAGCGTGATACGCAGTATTTT	CASSTASQRDTQYF
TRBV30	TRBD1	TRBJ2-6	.	TGTGCCTGGAGTGTCCTGGGACAGACCATCTCTGGGGCCAACGTCCTGACTTTC	CAWSVLGQTISGANVLTF
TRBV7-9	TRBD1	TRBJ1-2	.	TGTGCCAGCTCTCGACAGGGGACACTCTATGGCTACACCTTC	CASSRQGTLYGYTF
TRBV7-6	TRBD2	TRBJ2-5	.	TGTGCCAGCAGCCGCACCGGGACTAGCGGGAGGGGAGAGACCCAGTACTTC	CASSRTGTSGRGETQYF
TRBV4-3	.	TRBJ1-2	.	TGCGCCAGCAGCCAAGGAGGGGGCTATGGCTACACCTTC	CASSQGGGYGYTF
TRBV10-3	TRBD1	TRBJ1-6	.	TGTGCCATCAGTGGAACAGGGGGAGATGGGTCACCCCTCCACTTT	CAISGTGGDGSPLHF
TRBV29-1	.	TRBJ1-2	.	TGCAGCGTTTCAAAAGGGGCTGGTGGCTACACCTTC	CSVSKGAGGYTF
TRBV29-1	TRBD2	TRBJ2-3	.	TGCAGCGCCAGCGGGAGGGCGAGGGATACGCAGTATTTT	CSASGRARDTQYF
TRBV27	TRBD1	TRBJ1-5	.	TGTGCCAGCAGTTTGCACAGGGGCAACAATCAGCCCCAGCATTTT	CASSLHRGNNQPQHF
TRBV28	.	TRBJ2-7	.	TGTGCCAGCAGAGCTGGACGGAAAGAGCAGTACTTC	CASRAGRKEQYF
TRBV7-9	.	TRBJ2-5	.	TGTGCCAGCAGCTTGAACCGGGCGATCAGGGAGACCCAGTACTTC	CASSLNRAIRETQYF
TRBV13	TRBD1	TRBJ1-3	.	TGTGCCAGCAGCCTAGAGGGGGCTGGAGGAAACACCATATATTTT	CASSLEGAGGNTIYF
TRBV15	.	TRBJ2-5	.	TGTGCCACCAGCAGAGACCCGCAGGCCCAAGAGACCCAGTACTTC	CATSRDPQAQETQYF
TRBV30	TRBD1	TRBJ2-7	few	TGTGCCTGGAGTGTACCAGGGGGTCCCTACGAGCAGTACTTC	CAWSVPGGPYEQYF
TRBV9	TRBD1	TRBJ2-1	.	TGTGCCAGCAGCGTCCGGGACAGGTACAATGAGCAGTTCTTC	CASSVRDRYNEQFF
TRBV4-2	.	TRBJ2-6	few	TGTGCCAGCAGCCTGCAGAATAGTCAGGGTCCCTCTGGGGCCAACGTCCTGACTTTC	CASSLQNSQGPSGANVLTF
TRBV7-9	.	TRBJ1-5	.	TGTGCCAGCAGCTTATCGGTCGTCAGTCAGCCCCAGCATTTT	CASSLSVVSQPQHF
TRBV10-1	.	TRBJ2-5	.	TGCGCCAGCAGCGAAACAGTGTCCATGGAGACCCAGTACTTC	CASSETVSMETQYF
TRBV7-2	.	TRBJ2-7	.	TGTGCCAGCAGCCCAGACGCTTACGAGCAGTACTTC	CASSPDAYEQYF
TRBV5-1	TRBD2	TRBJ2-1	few	TGCGCCAGCTCCCTAGCGGGGGCCCAATACAATGAGCAGTTCTTC	CASSLAGAQYNEQFF
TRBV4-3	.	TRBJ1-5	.	TGCGCCAGCAGCCAAGTCGAGAATCAGCCCCAGCATTTT	CASSQVENQPQHF
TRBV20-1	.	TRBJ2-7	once	TGCAGTGCTAGGAGGTACGAGCAGTACTTC	CSARRYEQYF
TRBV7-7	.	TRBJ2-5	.	TGTGCCAGCAGCGTTCGGGACGAAGAGACCCAGTACTTC	CASSVRDEETQYF
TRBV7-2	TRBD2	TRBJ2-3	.	TGTGCCAGCAGCTTCAGCGGGAGGGCAGATACGCAGTATTTT	CASSFSGRADTQYF
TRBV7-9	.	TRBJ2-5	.	TGTGCCAGCAGCTTCAGAGGAGTAGTAGAGACCCAGTACTTC	CASSFRGVVETQYF
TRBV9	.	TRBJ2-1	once	TGTGCCAGCAGCAATCTCTTACAGGGAGCCTCCTACAATGAGCAGTTCTTC	CASSNLLQGASYNEQFF
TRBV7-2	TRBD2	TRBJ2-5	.	TGTGCCAGCAGCTTACTTGGACTAGCGGGAGTCAAGGAGACCCAGTACTTC	CASSLLGLAGVKETQYF
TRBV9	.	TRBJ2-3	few	TGTGCCAGCAGCTTGCGAGATACGCAGTATTTT	CASSLRDTQYF
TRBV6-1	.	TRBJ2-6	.	TGTGCCAGCAGTGTGACCGGGACACCTTACGAGTATGGGGCCAACGTCCTGACTTTC	CASSVTGTPYEYGANVLTF
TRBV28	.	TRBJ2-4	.	TGTGCCAGCAGTTTAAGTGGGACCCAAAACATTCAGTACTTC	CASSLSGTQNIQYF
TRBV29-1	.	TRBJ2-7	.	TGCAGCGTTGTCCCGGGTGGCTCCGAGCAGTACTTC	CSVVPGGSEQYF
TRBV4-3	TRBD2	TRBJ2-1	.	TGCGCCAGCAGCCACTATACTAGCGGGAGCTGGAATGAGCAGTTCTTC	CASSHYTSGSWNEQFF
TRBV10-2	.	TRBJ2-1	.	TGCGCCAGCAGGTTAACTCCCGCTGAGCAGTTCTTC	CASRLTPAEQFF